This T cell receptor beta chain originates from a study of blood T cells in healthy people across ages. The V end was cut by 5 bases, the J end by 0 bases, with 10 bases between. The CDR3 loop spans 14 amino acids. Germline-derived CDR1 and CDR2 are SGHTA and FQGNSA. Only a few counts were recorded for this clonotype. For the second PCR, which ran for 7 to 11 cycles, a sample-barcoded 5' primer and a J-beta primer mix were used. TCRdb re-analysed the 5' RACE reads in MiXCR, keeping a single row per CDR3 protein. The data show some 710,000 distinct CDR3 sequences, roughly 20% seen once. J is TRBJ2-5 and V is TRBV7-2, with no clear D. The sequenced sample consisted of blood. The TCR was taken from a man between 65 and 79 years old in good health. The DNA of the CDR3 is TGTGCCAGCAGCGCTAACCTATACCAAGAGACCCAGTACTTC. As protein: CASSANLYQETQYF.